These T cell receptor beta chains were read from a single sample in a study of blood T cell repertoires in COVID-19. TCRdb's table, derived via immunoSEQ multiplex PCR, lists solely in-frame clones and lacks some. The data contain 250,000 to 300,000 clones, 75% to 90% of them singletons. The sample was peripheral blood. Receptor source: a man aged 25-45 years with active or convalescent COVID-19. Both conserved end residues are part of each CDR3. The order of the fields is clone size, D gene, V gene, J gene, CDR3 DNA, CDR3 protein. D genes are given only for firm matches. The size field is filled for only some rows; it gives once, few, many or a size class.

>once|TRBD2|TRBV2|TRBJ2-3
TGTGCCAGCAGTGCCTCCTTGGGGGGGACAGATACGCAGTATTTT
CASSASLGGTDTQYF
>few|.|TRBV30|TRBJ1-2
TGTGCCTGGAGCCCCGGCGGGGCTAACTATGGCTACACCTTC
CAWSPGGANYGYTF
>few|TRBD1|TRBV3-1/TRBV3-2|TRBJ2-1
TGTGCCAGCAGCCAAGAGGACAGGGGTAGGACCAATGAGCAGTTCTTC
CASSQEDRGRTNEQFF
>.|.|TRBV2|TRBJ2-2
TGTGCCAGCAGTCGAGACACCACCGGGGAGCTGTTTTTT
CASSRDTTGELFF
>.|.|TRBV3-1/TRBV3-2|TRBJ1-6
TGTGCCAGCAGCCATCGACAGAAAGTAAATTCACCCCTCCACTTT
CASSHRQKVNSPLHF
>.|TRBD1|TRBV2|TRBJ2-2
TGTGCCAGCAGTAGACAGGGGCTGAACACCGGGGAGCTGTTTTTT
CASSRQGLNTGELFF
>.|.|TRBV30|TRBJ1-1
TGTGCCTGGAGCGGTCGAGGACTGATGAACACTGAAGCTTTCTTT
CAWSGRGLMNTEAFF
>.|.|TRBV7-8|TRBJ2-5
TGTGCCAGCAGCTTAGGGTCCCGGTACCAAGAGACCCAGTACTTC
CASSLGSRYQETQYF
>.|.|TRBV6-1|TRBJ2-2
TGTGCCAGCAGTGAAAATTGGCAATCGGGGTCCGGGGAGCTGTTTTTT
CASSENWQSGSGELFF
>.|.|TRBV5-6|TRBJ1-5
TGTGCCAGCAGCTTGGACAATAATCAGCCCCAGCATTTT
CASSLDNNQPQHF
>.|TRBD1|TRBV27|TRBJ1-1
TGTGCCAGCAGCCCAGGACAGGGGCTCCTTGAAGCTTTCTTT
CASSPGQGLLEAFF
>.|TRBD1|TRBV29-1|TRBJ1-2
TGCAGCGCTACGCCAGGGGGCGCAGCCTATGGCTACACCTTC
CSATPGGAAYGYTF
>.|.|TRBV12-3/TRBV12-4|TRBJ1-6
TGTGCCAGCAGTTTCGGTTATTCACCCCTCCACTTT
CASSFGYSPLHF
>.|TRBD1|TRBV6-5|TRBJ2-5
TGTGCCAGCAGTTACTCGAGGGGACAGGGGTCGACCCAGTACTTC
CASSYSRGQGSTQYF
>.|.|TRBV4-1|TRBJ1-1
TGCGCCAGCAGCCAAGAGCGACACACGAACACTGAAGCTTTCTTT
CASSQERHTNTEAFF
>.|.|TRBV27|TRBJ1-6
TGTGCCAGCCGCCCATTACTACCATCGCCCCTACCTAATTCACCCCTCCACTTT
CASRPLLPSPLPNSPLHF
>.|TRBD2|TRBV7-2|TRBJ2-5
TGTGCCAGCAGCGCAGAACTAGCGGGGGGGAAAGAGACCCAGTACTTC
CASSAELAGGKETQYF
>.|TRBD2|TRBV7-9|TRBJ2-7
TGTGCCAGCAGCTTGTCTGTAGCGGGGAACTACGAGCAGTACTTC
CASSLSVAGNYEQYF
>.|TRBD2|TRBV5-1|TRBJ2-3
TGCGCCAGCAGCCTCCGGACTAGCGGCACAGATACGCAGTATTTT
CASSLRTSGTDTQYF
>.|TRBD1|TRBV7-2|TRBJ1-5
TGTGCCACCCGGGAGGGGGCTGGCAATCAGCCCCAGCATTTT
CATREGAGNQPQHF
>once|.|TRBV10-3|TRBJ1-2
TGTGCCATCAGCTATCGCGGGGGGGATGGCTACACCTTC
CAISYRGGDGYTF
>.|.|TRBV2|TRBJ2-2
TGTGCCAGCAGTGCGTTTCTATCCGCCACCCTCACCGGGGAGCTGTTTTTT
CASSAFLSATLTGELFF
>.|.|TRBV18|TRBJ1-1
TGTGCCAGCTGGGACATAAACACTGAAGCTTTCTTT
CASWDINTEAFF
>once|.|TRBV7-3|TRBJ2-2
TGTGCCAGCAGCTTAGGGGGGATCACCGGGGAGCTGTTTTTT
CASSLGGITGELFF
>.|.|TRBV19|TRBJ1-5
TGTGCCAGTAGTATTCTCCAGTACAATCAGCCCCAGCATTTT
CASSILQYNQPQHF
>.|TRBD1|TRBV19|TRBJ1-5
TGTGCCAGTAGAGCGGGACAGGTGAATCAGCCCCAGCATTTT
CASRAGQVNQPQHF
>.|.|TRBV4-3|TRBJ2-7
TGCGCCAGCAGCCACCAGGGGTCCTACGAGCAGTACTTC
CASSHQGSYEQYF
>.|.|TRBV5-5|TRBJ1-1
TGTGCCAGCAGCCAAGGCAGGGTAAGGAACACTGAAGCTTTCTTT
CASSQGRVRNTEAFF
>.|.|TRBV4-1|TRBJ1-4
TGCGCCAGCAGCCGCGTAACTGGGGAGGGGAATGAAAAACTGTTTTTT
CASSRVTGEGNEKLFF
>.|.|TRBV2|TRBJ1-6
TGTGCCAGCAGTGAACGGGTTGGAGGGGTCACCTATAATTCACCCCTCCACTTT
CASSERVGGVTYNSPLHF
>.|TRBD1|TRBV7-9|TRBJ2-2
TGTGCCAGCAGCTTAGTCCAGGGGGCCACCGGGGAGCTGTTTTTT
CASSLVQGATGELFF